These T cell receptor beta chains were read from a single sample in a study of CD8+CD57+ T cells in acquired aplastic anemia. Each CDR3 protein gets one entry after TCRdb re-called the reads with MiXCR. The sample contains 150,000 to 200,000 distinct CDR3 sequences, approximately 48% of which appear only once. Sequenced sample: sorted CD4+, CD8+, or CD8+CD57+ T cells (not recorded which) from PBMCs. Receptor source: a human donor with aplastic anemia. Each CDR3 is given with its conserved first and last residue. Each record gives: V gene, CDR3 length, CDR3 protein.

TRBV7-8,16,CASSLASGGAGDTQYF
TRBV15,14,CATNRGVGAYGYTF
TRBV25-1,12,CASSSTGQPQHF
TRBV20-1,13,CSALIPRDPRYTF
TRBV10-3,15,CAISDRDRGRLEQYF
TRBV4-1,16,CASSQDPLNSNQPQHF
TRBV6-1,14,CASLVSQGNQPQHF
TRBV7-3,14,CASSLTKSSYEQYF
TRBV3-1,16,CASSQVGRANTGELLF
TRBV19,14,CASSIGGGTGELFF
TRBV2,14,CASSDQVTRNEQFF
TRBV25-1,12,CASSANRYEQYF
TRBV3-1,16,CASSQAGGRATDTQYF
TRBV12-3/TRBV12-4,16,CASSLTRLASPDEQYF
TRBV19,15,CASSIDGNVGTEAFF
TRBV10-3,13,CASRPGGSDEQYF
TRBV28,13,CASFGREGETQYF
TRBV7-6,18,CASSLAGGSGVMNTEAFF
TRBV6-1,11,CASKEIYGYTF
TRBV10-1,15,CASTRQSITDYEQYF
TRBV7-2,13,CASSLDRIGEQYF
TRBV7-9,17,CASSLDGRGNSGNTIYF
TRBV10-3,15,CAIRSPGQGDYEQYF
TRBV10-3,14,CAISEPTGAPKAFF
TRBV15,13,CATSRGDQETQYF
TRBV20-1,14,CSAAPGTGGLEQYF